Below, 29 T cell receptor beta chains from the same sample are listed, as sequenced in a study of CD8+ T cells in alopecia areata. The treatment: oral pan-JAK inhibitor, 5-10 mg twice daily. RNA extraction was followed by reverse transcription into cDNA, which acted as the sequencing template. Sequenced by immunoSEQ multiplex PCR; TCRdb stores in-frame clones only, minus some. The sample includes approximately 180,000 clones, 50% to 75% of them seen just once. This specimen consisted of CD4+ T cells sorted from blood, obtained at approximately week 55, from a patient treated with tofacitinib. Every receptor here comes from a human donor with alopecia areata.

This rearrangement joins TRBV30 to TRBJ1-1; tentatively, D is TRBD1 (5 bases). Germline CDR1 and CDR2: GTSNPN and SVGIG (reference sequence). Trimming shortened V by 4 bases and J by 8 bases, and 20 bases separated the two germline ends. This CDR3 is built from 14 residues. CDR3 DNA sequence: TGTGCCTGGACCGGGCAGGGCCATGTTAGGGAAGCTTTCTTT. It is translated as CAWTGQGHVREAFF.

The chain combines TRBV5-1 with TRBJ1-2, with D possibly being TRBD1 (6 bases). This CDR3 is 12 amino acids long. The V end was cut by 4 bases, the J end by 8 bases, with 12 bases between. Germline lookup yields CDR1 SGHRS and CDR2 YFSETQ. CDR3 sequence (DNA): TGCGCCAGCAGCGTACAGGGTATCGGCTACACCTTC. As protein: CASSVQGIGYTF.

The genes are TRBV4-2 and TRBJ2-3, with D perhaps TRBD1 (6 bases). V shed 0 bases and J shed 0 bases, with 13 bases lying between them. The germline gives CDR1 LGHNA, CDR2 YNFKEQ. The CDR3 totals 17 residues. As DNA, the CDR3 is TGTGCCAGCAGCCAAGACCCCAACAGGGCTAGCACAGATACGCAGTATTTT. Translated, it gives CASSQDPNRASTDTQYF.

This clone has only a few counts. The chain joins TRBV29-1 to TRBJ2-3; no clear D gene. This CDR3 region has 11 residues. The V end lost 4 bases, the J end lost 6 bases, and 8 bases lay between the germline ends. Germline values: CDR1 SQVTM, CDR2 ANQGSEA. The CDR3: CSVGASDTQYF. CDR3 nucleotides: TGCAGCGTTGGCGCGTCGGATACGCAGTATTTT.

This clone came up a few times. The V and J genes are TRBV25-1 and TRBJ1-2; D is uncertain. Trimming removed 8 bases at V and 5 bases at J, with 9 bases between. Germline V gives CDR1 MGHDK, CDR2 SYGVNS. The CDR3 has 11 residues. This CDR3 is CASQGPYGYTF. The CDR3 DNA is TGTGCCAGCCAAGGGCCGTATGGCTACACCTTC.

The CDR3 protein is CATSRGASGSYNEQFF. The CDR3 DNA sequence: TGTGCCACCAGCAGAGGGGCTAGCGGTTCTTACAATGAGCAGTTCTTC. The rearrangement links TRBV15 to TRBJ2-1; TRBD2 aligns across 7 bases. There are 16 residues in the CDR3. Trimming removed 1 base from V and 4 bases from J; junction bases left unmatched: 7. Germline lookup yields CDR1 LNHNV and CDR2 YYDKDF (reference sequence).

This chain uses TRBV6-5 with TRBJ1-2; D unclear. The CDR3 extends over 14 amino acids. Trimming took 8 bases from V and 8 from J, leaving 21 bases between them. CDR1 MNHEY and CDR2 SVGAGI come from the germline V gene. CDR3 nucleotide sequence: TGTGCCAGCCGTCCGGGATCCTTAACTATGGGCTACACCTTC. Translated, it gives CASRPGSLTMGYTF.

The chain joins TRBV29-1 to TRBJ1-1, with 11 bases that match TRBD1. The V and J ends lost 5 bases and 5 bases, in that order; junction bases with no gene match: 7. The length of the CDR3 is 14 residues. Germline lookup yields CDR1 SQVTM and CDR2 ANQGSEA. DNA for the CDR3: TGCAGCGTTTTCGGGGGACAGGGGGTAACTGAAGCTTTCTTT. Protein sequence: CSVFGGQGVTEAFF.

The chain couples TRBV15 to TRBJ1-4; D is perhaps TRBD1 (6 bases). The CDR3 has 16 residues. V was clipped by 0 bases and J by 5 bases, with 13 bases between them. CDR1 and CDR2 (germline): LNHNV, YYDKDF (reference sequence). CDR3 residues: CATSRDLQGFNEKLFF. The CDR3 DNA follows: TGTGCCACCAGCAGAGACTTACAGGGTTTCAATGAAAAACTGTTTTTT.

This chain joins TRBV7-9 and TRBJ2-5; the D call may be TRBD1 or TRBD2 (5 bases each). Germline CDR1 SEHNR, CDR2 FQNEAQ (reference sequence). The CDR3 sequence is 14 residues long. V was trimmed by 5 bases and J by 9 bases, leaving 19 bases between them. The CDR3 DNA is TGTGCCAGCAGCGTTCCGGGACGGGTCTTGTCCCAGTACTTC. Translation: CASSVPGRVLSQYF.

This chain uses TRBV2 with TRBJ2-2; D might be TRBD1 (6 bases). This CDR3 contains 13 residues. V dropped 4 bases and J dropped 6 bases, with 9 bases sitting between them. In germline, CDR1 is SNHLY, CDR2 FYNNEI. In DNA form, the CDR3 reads TGTGCCAGCAGTGGTAACAGGGCCGGGGAGCTGTTTTTT. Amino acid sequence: CASSGNRAGELFF.

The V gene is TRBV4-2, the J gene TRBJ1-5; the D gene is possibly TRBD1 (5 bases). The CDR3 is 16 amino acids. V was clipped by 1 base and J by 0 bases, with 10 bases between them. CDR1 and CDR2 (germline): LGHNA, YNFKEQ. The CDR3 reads CASSQVKGISNQPQHF. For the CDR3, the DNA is TGTGCCAGCAGCCAAGTTAAGGGGATTAGCAATCAGCCCCAGCATTTT.

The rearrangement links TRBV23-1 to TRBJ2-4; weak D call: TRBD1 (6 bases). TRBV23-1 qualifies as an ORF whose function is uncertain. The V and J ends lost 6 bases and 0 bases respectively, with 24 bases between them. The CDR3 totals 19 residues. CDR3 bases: TGCGCCAGCAGCCATCCGGGACAAACCAAGATGCTAGCCAAAAACATTCAGTACTTC. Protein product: CASSHPGQTKMLAKNIQYF.

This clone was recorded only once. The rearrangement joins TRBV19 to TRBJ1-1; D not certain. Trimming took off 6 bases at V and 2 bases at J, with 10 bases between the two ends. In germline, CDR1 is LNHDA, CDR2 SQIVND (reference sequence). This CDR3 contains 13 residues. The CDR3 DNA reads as TGTGCCAGTAGAAAGGAAGGTAACACTGAAGCTTTCTTT. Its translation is CASRKEGNTEAFF.

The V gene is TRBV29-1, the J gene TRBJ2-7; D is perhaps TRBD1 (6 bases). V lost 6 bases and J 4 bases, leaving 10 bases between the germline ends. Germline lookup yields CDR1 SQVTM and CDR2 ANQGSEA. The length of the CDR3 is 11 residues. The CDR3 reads CSVIRGYEQYF. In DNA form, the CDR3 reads TGCAGCGTGATCAGGGGTTACGAGCAGTACTTC.

CDR3 amino acids: CSVGAGGQQHF. The CDR3 region has the DNA TGCAGCGTTGGAGCAGGGGGACAACAGCATTTT. The chain uses TRBV29-1 and TRBJ1-5; TRBD1 matches at 7 bases. The V gene end was trimmed by 4 bases and the J gene end by 13 bases; junction bases not matched to a gene: 7. The V gene's germline CDR1 is SQVTM and CDR2 ANQGSEA. The CDR3 extends over 11 amino acids.

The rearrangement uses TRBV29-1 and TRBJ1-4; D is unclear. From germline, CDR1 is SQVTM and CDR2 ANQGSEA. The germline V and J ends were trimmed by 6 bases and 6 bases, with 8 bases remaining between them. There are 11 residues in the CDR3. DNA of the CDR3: TGCAGCGTGGAAAGCTATGAAAAACTGTTTTTT. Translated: CSVESYEKLFF.

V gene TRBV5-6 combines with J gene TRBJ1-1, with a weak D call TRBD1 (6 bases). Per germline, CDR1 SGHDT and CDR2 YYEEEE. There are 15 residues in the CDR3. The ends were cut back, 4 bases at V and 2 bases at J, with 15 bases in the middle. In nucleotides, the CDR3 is TGTGCCAGCAGCCAAATTGACAGGACTAACACTGAAGCTTTCTTT. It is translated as CASSQIDRTNTEAFF.

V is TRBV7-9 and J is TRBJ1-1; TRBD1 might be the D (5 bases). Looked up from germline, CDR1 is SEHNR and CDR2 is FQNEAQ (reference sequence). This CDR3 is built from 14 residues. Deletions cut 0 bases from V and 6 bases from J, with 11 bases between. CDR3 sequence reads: CASSLAREGPEAFF. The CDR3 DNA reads TGTGCCAGCAGCTTAGCCAGGGAGGGACCTGAAGCTTTCTTT.

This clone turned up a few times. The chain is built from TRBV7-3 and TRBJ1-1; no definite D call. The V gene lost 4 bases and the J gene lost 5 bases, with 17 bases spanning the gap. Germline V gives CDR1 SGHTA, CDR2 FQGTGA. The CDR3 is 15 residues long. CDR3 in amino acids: CASSSGLGVRTEAFF. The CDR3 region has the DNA TGTGCCAGCAGCTCCGGGTTGGGAGTGAGAACTGAAGCTTTCTTT. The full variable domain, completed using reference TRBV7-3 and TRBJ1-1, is GAGVSQTPSNKVTEKGKYVELRCDPISGHTALYWYRQSLGQGPEFLIYFQGTGAADDSGLPNDRFFAVRPEGSVSTLKIQRTERGDSAVYLCASSSGLGVRTEAFFGQGTRLTVV.

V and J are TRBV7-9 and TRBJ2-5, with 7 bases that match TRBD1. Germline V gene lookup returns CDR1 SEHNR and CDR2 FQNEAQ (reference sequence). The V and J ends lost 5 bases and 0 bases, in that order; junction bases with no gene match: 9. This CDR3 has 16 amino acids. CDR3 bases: TGTGCCAGCAGCCTACTATCGGGACAGAACCAAGAGACCCAGTACTTC. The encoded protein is CASSLLSGQNQETQYF.

The CDR3 DNA follows: TGTGCCAGCAGTCACGGACAGAGCAATTCACCCCTCCACTTT. It codes for CASSHGQSNSPLHF. The chain joins TRBV7-8 to TRBJ1-6, with TRBD1 as a possible D gene (6 bases). The V end was cut by 6 bases, the J end by 7 bases, with 13 bases between. CDR1 and CDR2 (germline): SGHVS, FQNEAQ. This CDR3 spans 14 amino acids.

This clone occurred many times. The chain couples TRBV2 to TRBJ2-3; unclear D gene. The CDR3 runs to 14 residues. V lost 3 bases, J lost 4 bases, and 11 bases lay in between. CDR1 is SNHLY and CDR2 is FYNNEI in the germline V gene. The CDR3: CASSEASHSDTQYF. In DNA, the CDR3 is TGTGCCAGCAGTGAGGCCAGCCACTCAGATACGCAGTATTTT. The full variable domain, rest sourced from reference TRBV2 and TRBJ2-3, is EPEVTQTPSHQVTQMGQEVILRCVPISNHLYFYWYRQILGQKVEFLVSFYNNEISEKSEIFDDQFSVERPDGSNFTLKIRSTKLEDSAMYFCASSEASHSDTQYFGPGTRLTVL.

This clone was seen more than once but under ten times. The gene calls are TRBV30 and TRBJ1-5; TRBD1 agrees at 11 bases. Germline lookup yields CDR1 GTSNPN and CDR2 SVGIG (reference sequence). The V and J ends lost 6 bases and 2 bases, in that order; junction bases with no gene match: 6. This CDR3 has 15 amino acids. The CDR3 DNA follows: TGTGCCTGCGGGACAGGGGGGGTTCGCAATCAGCCCCAGCATTTT. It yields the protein CACGTGGVRNQPQHF. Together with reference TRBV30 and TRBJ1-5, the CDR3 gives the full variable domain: SQTIHQWPATLVQPVGSPLSLECTVEGTSNPNLYWYRQAAGRGLQLLFYSVGIGQISSEVPQNLSASRPQDRQFILSSKKLLLSDSGFYLCACGTGGVRNQPQHFGDGTRLSIL.

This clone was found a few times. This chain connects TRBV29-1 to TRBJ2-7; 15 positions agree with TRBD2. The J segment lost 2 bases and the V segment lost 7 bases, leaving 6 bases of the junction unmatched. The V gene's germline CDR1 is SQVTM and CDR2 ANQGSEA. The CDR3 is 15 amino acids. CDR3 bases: TGCAGCGCACAAGGACTAGCGGGGGGGGCCTACGAGCAGTACTTC. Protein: CSAQGLAGGAYEQYF.

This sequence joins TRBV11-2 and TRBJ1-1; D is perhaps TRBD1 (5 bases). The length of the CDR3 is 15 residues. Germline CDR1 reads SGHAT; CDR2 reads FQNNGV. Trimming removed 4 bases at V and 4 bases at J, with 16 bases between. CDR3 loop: CASSYLPSRVTEAFF. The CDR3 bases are TGTGCCAGCAGCTATCTACCGTCCAGGGTCACTGAAGCTTTCTTT.

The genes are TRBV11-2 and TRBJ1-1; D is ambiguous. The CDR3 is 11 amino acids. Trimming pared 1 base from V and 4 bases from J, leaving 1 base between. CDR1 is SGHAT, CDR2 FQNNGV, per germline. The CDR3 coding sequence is TGTGCCAGCAGCTTAGTCACTGAAGCTTTCTTT. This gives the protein CASSLVTEAFF.

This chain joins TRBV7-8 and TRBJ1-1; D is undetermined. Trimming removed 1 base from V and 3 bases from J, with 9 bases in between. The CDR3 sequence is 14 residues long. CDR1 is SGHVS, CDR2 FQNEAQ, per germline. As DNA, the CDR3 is TGTGCCAGCAGCTTAGTGGGGAAGGACACTGAAGCTTTCTTT. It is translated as CASSLVGKDTEAFF.

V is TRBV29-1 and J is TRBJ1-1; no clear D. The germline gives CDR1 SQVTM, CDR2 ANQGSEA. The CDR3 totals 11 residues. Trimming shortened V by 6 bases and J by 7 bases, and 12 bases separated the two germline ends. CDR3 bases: TGCAGCGTCCAACACCTATATGAAGCTTTCTTT. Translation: CSVQHLYEAFF.